This is a list of T cell receptor beta chains from one sample in a study of CD8+ T cells in alopecia areata. Clones were read by immunoSEQ multiplex PCR, and TCRdb kept only the in-frame ones, dropping some. The data show 130,000 or so clones, with about 50% seen just once and around a sixth held by the top ten. The sequencing here drew on CD8+ T cells sorted from blood, taken at week 0. These receptors all come from a human donor with alopecia areata. Both conserved end residues are trimmed from each CDR3.

J gene: TRBJ1-1; V gene: TRBV29-1; CDR3 protein: SAHDSLNTEAF
J gene: TRBJ1-4; V gene: TRBV9; CDR3 protein: ASSAGQDGNEKLF
J gene: TRBJ1-1; V gene: TRBV6-5; CDR3 protein: ASSYGMNTEAF
J gene: TRBJ1-2; V gene: TRBV6-5; CDR3 protein: ASNSGGVFGYT
J gene: TRBJ2-2; V gene: TRBV19; CDR3 protein: ASSWGYTGELF
J gene: TRBJ2-3; V gene: TRBV7-7; CDR3 protein: ASSLEPGASADTQY
J gene: TRBJ2-2; V gene: TRBV30; CDR3 protein: AWDGTTTGELF
J gene: TRBJ1-2; V gene: TRBV4-1; CDR3 protein: ASSQDEEDGYT
J gene: TRBJ2-2; V gene: TRBV30; CDR3 protein: AWSDPFTSHTGELF
J gene: TRBJ1-6; V gene: TRBV6-5; CDR3 protein: ASSLEHRGSPLH
J gene: TRBJ2-7; V gene: TRBV27; CDR3 protein: ASSQRGVEQY
J gene: TRBJ2-4; V gene: TRBV29-1; CDR3 protein: SVVGNIQY
J gene: TRBJ2-2; V gene: TRBV29-1; CDR3 protein: SVYILGELF
J gene: TRBJ1-5; V gene: TRBV4-1; CDR3 protein: ASSHRITASNQPQH
J gene: TRBJ1-2; V gene: TRBV25-1; CDR3 protein: ASNPVGQGSGYT
J gene: TRBJ2-3; V gene: TRBV29-1; CDR3 protein: SVDSLHTDTQY
J gene: TRBJ2-3; V gene: TRBV5-4; CDR3 protein: ASNLPGSPSTDTQY
J gene: TRBJ1-2; V gene: TRBV7-2; CDR3 protein: ASSWASGQALYGYT
J gene: TRBJ2-1; V gene: TRBV7-9; CDR3 protein: ASSNNRVPYNEQF
J gene: TRBJ1-2; V gene: TRBV2; CDR3 protein: ASSEGPAGTLYGYT
J gene: TRBJ2-1; V gene: TRBV11-1; CDR3 protein: ASSLVAGVEQF
J gene: TRBJ2-5; V gene: TRBV27; CDR3 protein: ASSLSAGAFQETQY
J gene: TRBJ2-1; V gene: TRBV27; CDR3 protein: ASSLETAGYNEQF
J gene: TRBJ1-6; V gene: TRBV29-1; CDR3 protein: SVEDRPGSPLH
J gene: TRBJ2-7; V gene: TRBV11-1; CDR3 protein: ASRPRSGEQY
J gene: TRBJ1-5; V gene: TRBV30; CDR3 protein: AWSVDGTVGQPQH
J gene: TRBJ1-2; V gene: TRBV27; CDR3 protein: ASRPREVSYGYT
J gene: TRBJ1-6; V gene: TRBV13; CDR3 protein: ASSAHRVDSPLH
J gene: TRBJ1-1; V gene: TRBV29-1; CDR3 protein: SVLGGGTEAF
J gene: TRBJ1-5; V gene: TRBV30; CDR3 protein: AWSVVGIQPQH
J gene: TRBJ2-7; V gene: TRBV10-3; CDR3 protein: AISAAGGLNEQY
J gene: TRBJ1-5; V gene: TRBV29-1; CDR3 protein: SVLIDRDQPQH
J gene: TRBJ2-2; V gene: TRBV15; CDR3 protein: ATSRGAEETGELF
J gene: TRBJ2-7; V gene: TRBV5-6; CDR3 protein: ASSLWSGYEQY
J gene: TRBJ1-1; V gene: TRBV5-1; CDR3 protein: ASQQGVNTEAF
J gene: TRBJ2-7; V gene: TRBV4-3; CDR3 protein: ASSQEQNDLYEQY
J gene: TRBJ1-1; V gene: TRBV29-1; CDR3 protein: SVELPEAF
J gene: TRBJ2-1; V gene: TRBV30; CDR3 protein: AWSGTSYNEQF
J gene: NA; V gene: TRBV7-8; CDR3 protein: ASSPDLSSYEQY
J gene: TRBJ2-1; V gene: TRBV29-1; CDR3 protein: SVDVDPVDEQF
J gene: TRBJ1-3; V gene: TRBV29-1; CDR3 protein: SVEDSGNTIY
J gene: TRBJ2-3; V gene: TRBV20-1; CDR3 protein: SASGDTQY
J gene: TRBJ2-1; V gene: TRBV7-2; CDR3 protein: ASSETGAFPNEQF
J gene: TRBJ1-2; V gene: TRBV10-3; CDR3 protein: AIFRGSYT
J gene: TRBJ2-7; V gene: TRBV29-1; CDR3 protein: SVEFPGGTSSYEQY
J gene: TRBJ2-5; V gene: TRBV6-1; CDR3 protein: ASSEDREETQY
J gene: TRBJ2-3; V gene: TRBV30; CDR3 protein: AWFPDSGVFTDTQY
J gene: TRBJ2-5; V gene: TRBV7-9; CDR3 protein: ASSLVWKVEETQY
J gene: TRBJ2-1; V gene: TRBV7-6; CDR3 protein: ASSLAGGPPTSNEQF
J gene: TRBJ2-7; V gene: TRBV30; CDR3 protein: AWSVSAGASYEQY
J gene: TRBJ2-7; V gene: TRBV15; CDR3 protein: ATSPTSGTSTYEQY
J gene: TRBJ1-5; V gene: TRBV2; CDR3 protein: ASRVGGGNQPQH
J gene: TRBJ1-3; V gene: TRBV7-9; CDR3 protein: ASSRDSGNTIY